This passage covers 18 T cell receptor beta chains from one sample sequenced in a study of T cell responses to AZD1222 COVID-19 vaccine. Only in-frame clones appear in the TCRdb table, and some are missing; sequencing was by immunoSEQ multiplex PCR. The repertoire consists of approximately 160,000 clones, with about 91% occurring once and the leading ten covering under 3.5%. Sequencing used peripheral blood, obtained on day 0 of MenACWY control vaccination. All receptors derive from an adult in good health.

The V call is TRBV28, the J call TRBJ1-1; 8 nucleotides line up with TRBD1. V lost 7 bases to trimming and J lost 1 base; unmatched junction nucleotides: 5. The germline V gene has CDR1 MDHEN and CDR2 SYDVKM. CDR3 length: 14 residues. The CDR3 sequence: CASTKQGGNTEAFF. The CDR3 coding sequence is TGTGCCAGCACCAAACAGGGGGGGAACACTGAAGCTTTCTTT.

This rearrangement joins TRBV21-1 to TRBJ2-7; TRBD2, as called in the table, went unchecked against the DNA. TRBV21-1 is marked as a pseudogene. This CDR3 has 11 residues. CDR3 in amino acids: CASSKPSEQYF. The CDR3 DNA reads as TGTGCCAGCAGCAAACCGAGCGAGCAGTACTTC.

The chain links TRBV7-6 to TRBJ1-2; D is unresolved. Germline-derived CDR1 and CDR2 are SGHVS and FNYEAQ. This CDR3 comprises 13 residues. V lost 4 bases to trimming and J lost 3 bases, with 9 bases between them. This chain's CDR3 is CASSSREYYGYTF. The CDR3 DNA sequence: TGTGCCAGCAGCTCGCGGGAGTACTATGGCTACACCTTC.

The V call is TRBV7-2, the J call TRBJ1-2; tentative D call: TRBD1 (6 bases). Trimming stripped 1 base from V and 3 bases from J, with 12 bases between. The CDR3 spans 15 residues. Germline V gives CDR1 SGHTA, CDR2 FQGNSA. The CDR3 reads CASSLVRGADYGYTF. The CDR3 nucleotides are TGTGCCAGCAGCTTAGTTCGGGGGGCGGACTATGGCTACACCTTC.

This chain joins TRBV4-2 and TRBJ1-6; 7 bases line up with TRBD1. In germline, CDR1 is LGHNA, CDR2 YNFKEQ. The CDR3 covers 16 residues. Losses at the gene ends were 4 bases for V and 7 bases for J; bases not matched to a gene: 10. The CDR3 nucleotides read TGTGCCAGCAGCCCGTCAGGGGGACAGCAGAATTCACCCCTCCACTTT. Protein product: CASSPSGGQQNSPLHF.

The chain employs TRBV5-1 and TRBJ2-7, with a possible D match to TRBD1 (5 bases). Germline lookup yields CDR1 SGHRS and CDR2 YFSETQ. The CDR3 spans 14 residues. V was cut by 7 bases and J by 3 bases, with 17 bases left in between. The CDR3 DNA sequence: TGCGCCAGCCGCCTGACAGTCTCAGGCTACGAGCAGTACTTC. Amino acid sequence: CASRLTVSGYEQYF.

This clone was counted only a few times. V gene TRBV3-1 (or the pseudogene TRBV3-2) combines with J gene TRBJ1-1; perhaps TRBD1 as D (5 bases). From germline, CDR1 is LGHDT and CDR2 YNNKEL (reference sequence). The CDR3 length is 15 residues. V dropped 4 bases and J dropped 4 bases, with 16 bases sitting between them. CDR3 coding DNA: TGTGCCAGCAGCCTGCCCTCTAGGGGCGGCACTGAAGCTTTCTTT. Amino acid sequence: CASSLPSRGGTEAFF.

V gene TRBV29-1 combines with J gene TRBJ1-4; perhaps TRBD1 as D (6 bases). The V end was cut by 6 bases, the J end by 7 bases, with 15 bases between. The CDR3 extends over 13 amino acids. Germline V lookup: CDR1 SQVTM, CDR2 ANQGSEA. The CDR3 here is CSVTRQATEKLFF. The DNA of the CDR3 is TGCAGCGTAACTCGACAGGCAACTGAAAAACTGTTTTTT.

The rearrangement joins TRBV21-1 to TRBJ1-2. TRBV21-1 counts as a pseudogene. CDR3 length equals 16 residues. CDR3 in DNA: TGTGCCAGCAGCAAACTCGGGGTCCGGGTACCATGGGGCTACACCTTC. Translation gives CASSKLGVRVPWGYTF.

The rearrangement joins TRBV19 to TRBJ2-1; 12 positions match TRBD2. The CDR3 runs to 15 residues. Trimming took 6 bases from V and 2 from J; bases not matched to a gene: 2. Germline V gene sequence: CDR1 LNHDA, CDR2 SQIVND (reference sequence). CDR3 amino acids: CASSRTSGTYNEQFF. DNA of the CDR3: TGTGCCAGTAGCCGGACTAGCGGGACCTACAATGAGCAGTTCTTC.

J is TRBJ2-4 and V is TRBV11-2; D tentatively fits TRBD1 or TRBD2 (7 bases each). This CDR3 is built from 13 residues. V lost 3 bases to trimming and J lost 8 bases, with 11 bases between them. From germline, CDR1 is SGHAT and CDR2 FQNNGV. CDR3 protein: CASSFPGGDIQYF. The CDR3 DNA reads as TGTGCCAGCAGCTTTCCAGGGGGGGACATTCAGTACTTC.

V is TRBV6-2 or TRBV6-3 and J is TRBJ1-2; D is unresolved. In germline, CDR1 is MNHEY, CDR2 SVGEGT. There are 12 residues in the CDR3. Deletions cut 3 bases from V and 6 bases from J, with 8 bases between. The CDR3 is CASSYVPDGYTF. CDR3 DNA sequence: TGTGCCAGCAGTTATGTTCCGGATGGCTACACCTTC.

The V gene is TRBV5-1, the J gene TRBJ1-1; TRBD1 agrees at 9 bases. With 2 bases clipped from V and 7 bases from J, the junction kept 3 bases outside the gene matches. Looked up from germline, CDR1 is SGHRS and CDR2 is YFSETQ. The CDR3 contains 13 residues. CDR3 DNA sequence: TGCGCCAGCAGCTTACAGGGGGCGGATGAAGCTTTCTTT. It specifies CASSLQGADEAFF.

The gene calls are TRBV5-6 and TRBJ1-2; D is possibly TRBD1 (6 bases). Germline values: CDR1 SGHDT, CDR2 YYEEEE. There are 18 residues in the CDR3. V was shortened by 3 bases and J by 4 bases, with 25 bases between the two germline ends. The CDR3: CASSSRQAPLGKSYGYTF. The CDR3 nucleotides are TGTGCCAGCAGCTCGCGACAGGCCCCACTTGGGAAGAGCTATGGCTACACCTTC.

This rearrangement joins TRBV11-3 to TRBJ2-3; TRBD2 is a possible D gene (7 bases). Germline assignment: CDR1 SGHNT and CDR2 YENEEA. V was clipped by 0 bases and J by 4 bases, with 8 bases between them. The CDR3 is 14 amino acids. Here the CDR3 reads CASSLEGGADTQYF. In nucleotides, the CDR3 is TGTGCCAGCAGCTTAGAAGGGGGGGCAGATACGCAGTATTTT.

The chain is built from TRBV6-5 and TRBJ2-7, with D perhaps TRBD2 (6 bases). Trimming shortened V by 4 bases and J by 5 bases, and 21 bases separated the two germline ends. CDR1 and CDR2 (germline): MNHEY, SVGAGI. The length of the CDR3 is 16 residues. CDR3 bases: TGTGCCAGCAGTTCCTTCGGGGCGGGGTCTTACCACGAGCAGTACTTC. Its protein product is CASSSFGAGSYHEQYF.

The rearrangement joins TRBV15 to TRBJ1-1, with 7 bases lining up with TRBD1. J gave up 6 bases and V 5 bases, and 9 bases lay outside the gene matches. The CDR3 runs to 14 residues. CDR1 and CDR2 (germline): LNHNV, YYDKDF (reference sequence). Here the CDR3 reads CATSAVQGIAEAFF. DNA of the CDR3: TGTGCCACCAGCGCCGTACAGGGGATCGCTGAAGCTTTCTTT.

The chain recombines TRBV6-2 or TRBV6-3 with TRBJ2-7; TRBD1 matches 7 bases. V shed 4 bases and J 6 bases; nucleotides not matched to a gene: 12. The CDR3 contains 15 residues. Germline V gene data show CDR1 as MNHEY and CDR2 as SVGEGT. The CDR3 DNA reads as TGTGCCAGCAGTTCCCAACAGGGGTCGCTGATCGAGCAGTACTTC. Protein product: CASSSQQGSLIEQYF.